The clone carrying this T cell receptor (beta chain) was observed many times. Its antigen is undetermined. The sample is drawn from a study of regulatory T cells in long-lasting Graves disease. The CDR3 consists of 15 residues. J lost 5 bases, V lost 7 bases, and 11 bases had no gene match. Broader study findings: Accuracy may have been reduced by the small sample size.

Construction of the TCR beta libraries employed iRepertoire HTBI primers in conjunction with Arm-PCR of CDR3 regions. A single record per CDR3 protein comes from TCRdb applying MiXCR to the multiplex PCR reads. Among fewer than 550,000 distinct CDR3 sequences listed, roughly 21% were seen once. Time point meaning: persistent/refractory GD, antithyroid drugs over 5 years with positive TRAb. Generation of the TCR library employed RNA extracted from PBMCs. The receptor was isolated from a female donor with Graves disease. V usage is TRBV12-3 or TRBV12-4 and J usage is TRBJ2-5; 9 bases match TRBD1. Here the sequenced sample was peripheral blood mononuclear cells (PBMCs), taken when the disease was refractory, from a patient treated with antithyroid drugs. Here the CDR3 DNA reads TGTGCCAGCACCGAGTCAGGGACAGGGAGGGAGACCCAGTACTTC. As protein: CASTESGTGRETQYF.